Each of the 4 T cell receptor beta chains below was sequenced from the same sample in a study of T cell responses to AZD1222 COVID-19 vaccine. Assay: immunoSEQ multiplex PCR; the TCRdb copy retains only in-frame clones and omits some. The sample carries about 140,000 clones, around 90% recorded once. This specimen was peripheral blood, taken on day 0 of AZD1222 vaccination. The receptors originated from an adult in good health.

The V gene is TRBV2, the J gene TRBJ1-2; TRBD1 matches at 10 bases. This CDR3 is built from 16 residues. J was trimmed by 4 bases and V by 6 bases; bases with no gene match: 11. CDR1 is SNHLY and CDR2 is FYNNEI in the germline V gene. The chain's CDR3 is CASRPGTGVPFYGYTF. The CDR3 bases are TGTGCCAGCAGACCCGGGACAGGGGTCCCCTTCTATGGCTACACCTTC.

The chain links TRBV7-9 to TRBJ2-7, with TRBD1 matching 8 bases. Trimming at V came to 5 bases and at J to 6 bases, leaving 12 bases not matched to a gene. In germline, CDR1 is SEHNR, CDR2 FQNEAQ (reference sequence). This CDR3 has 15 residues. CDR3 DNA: TGTGCCAGCAGCCATGGACAGGGAAGGACGGGCGAGCAGTACTTC. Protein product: CASSHGQGRTGEQYF.

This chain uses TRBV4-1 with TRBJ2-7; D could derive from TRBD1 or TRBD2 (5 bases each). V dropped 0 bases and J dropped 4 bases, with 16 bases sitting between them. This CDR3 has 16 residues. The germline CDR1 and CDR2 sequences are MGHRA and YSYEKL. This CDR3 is CASSQEGTFLGYEQYF. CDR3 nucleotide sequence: TGCGCCAGCAGCCAAGAAGGGACCTTCCTGGGTTACGAGCAGTACTTC.

CDR3 DNA sequence: TGCGCCAGCAGCCACCGGGACAGGCTCGGGTATGGCTACACCTTC. It specifies CASSHRDRLGYGYTF. This sequence joins TRBV4-1 and TRBJ1-2; TRBD1 agrees at 8 bases. The junction had 8 bases not matched to a gene; V was cut back by 3 bases and J by 5 bases. CDR1 MGHRA and CDR2 YSYEKL come from the germline V gene. The CDR3 totals 15 residues.